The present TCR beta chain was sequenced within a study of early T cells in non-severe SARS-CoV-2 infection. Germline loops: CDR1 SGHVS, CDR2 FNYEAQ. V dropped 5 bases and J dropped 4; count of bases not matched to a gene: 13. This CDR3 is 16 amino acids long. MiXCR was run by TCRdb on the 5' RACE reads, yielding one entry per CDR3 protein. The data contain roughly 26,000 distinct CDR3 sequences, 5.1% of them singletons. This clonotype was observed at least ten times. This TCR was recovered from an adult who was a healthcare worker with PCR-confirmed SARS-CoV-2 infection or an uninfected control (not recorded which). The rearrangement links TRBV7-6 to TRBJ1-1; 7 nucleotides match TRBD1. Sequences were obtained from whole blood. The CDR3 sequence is CASSAIQGRSGTEAFF. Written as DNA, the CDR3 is TGTGCCAGCAGCGCAATACAGGGGCGGTCGGGCACTGAAGCTTTCTTT. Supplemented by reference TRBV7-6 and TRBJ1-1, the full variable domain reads GAGVSQSPRYKVTKRGQDVALRCDPISGHVSLYWYRQALGQGPEFLTYFNYEAQQDKSGLPNDRFSAERPEGSISTLTIQRTEQRDSAMYRCASSAIQGRSGTEAFFGQGTRLTVV.